The clone carrying this TCR beta chain was counted once. Sequencing used immunoSEQ multiplex PCR; TCRdb keeps in-frame clones, though not all of them. Of about 38,000 clones in the sample, roughly 90% are singletons; the top ten hold roughly 5%. These data originate in a study of T cell changes during pregnancy in multiple sclerosis. CDR1 is ENHRY and CDR2 is SYGVKD in the germline V gene. With 11 bases removed from V and 0 bases from J, the gap between germline ends came to 7 bases. The CDR3 covers 11 residues. Sequences were derived from CD8+ T cells from peripheral blood mononuclear cells, sampled in the third trimester of pregnancy. The rearrangement joins TRBV10-3 to TRBJ1-2; D is unclear. This clonotype was obtained from a female donor with multiple sclerosis, enrolled in a pregnancy study. CDR3: CAAQANYGYTF. CDR3 coding DNA: TGTGCCGCGCAGGCTAACTATGGCTACACCTTC.